This TCR beta chain came from a study of beta chain features in type 1 diabetes. Every bit of the isolated RNA underwent reverse transcription, so sequencing read expressed TCRB transcripts. The repertoire was sequenced with immunoSEQ multiplex PCR; TCRdb's copy has only in-frame clones and lacks some. The sample consists of under 250,000 clones, roughly 14% of them appearing once. The collection from each donor was one heparinised blood draw averaging roughly 110 mL. In the case of this clone: Antigen: not known.

Overall study results and limits: Highly expressing activated T cells could be over-counted with a cDNA template. Within each of all four CD4+ subsets, Type 1 diabetes patients had TCRB CDR3s that were moderately but significantly shorter.

CDR3 length equals 13 residues. Germline assignment: CDR1 SGDLS and CDR2 YYNGEE. Trimming pared 2 bases from V and 5 bases from J, leaving 10 bases between. The sample was naive CD4+ T cells from blood. This TCR derives from a woman between 40 and 55 years old in good health. V gene TRBV9 combines with J gene TRBJ2-5; D is undetermined. CDR3 sequence reads: CASSVGSAETQYF. The CDR3 coding sequence is TGTGCCAGCAGCGTCGGGTCGGCGGAGACCCAGTACTTC.